The 13 T cell receptor beta chains given below trace back to one sample, sequenced in a study of T cells in Graves' hyperthyroidism and ophthalmopathy. Regions amplified from RNA transcripts were the TCR beta CDR3 regions. The HTBI primer set drove a first-round RT-PCR of the TCR CDR3. TCRdb recomputed calls from the multiplex PCR reads with MiXCR, one row per CDR3 protein. The sample lists 490,000 or so distinct CDR3 sequences, 20% seen once, with less than 55% in the top ten. Sequencing was performed on blood. The receptors shown here come from a man aged 40-50 years with Graves' ophthalmopathy.

This clonotype was recorded many times. The V gene is TRBV7-2, the J gene TRBJ2-5, with 10 bases matching TRBD1. The CDR3 loop spans 14 amino acids. CDR1 and CDR2 (germline): SGHTA, FQGNSA. V lost 4 bases to trimming and J lost 5 bases; unmatched junction nucleotides: 4. The CDR3 nucleotides read TGTGCCAGCAGCTGGGACAGGGGCCGGGAGACCCAGTACTTC. Translation: CASSWDRGRETQYF.

This clonotype was recorded many times. The chain recombines TRBV18 with TRBJ1-2; the D is unclear. Trimming shortened V by 3 bases and J by 0 bases, and 11 bases separated the two germline ends. CDR3 length equals 15 residues. Germline-derived CDR1 and CDR2 are KGHSH and LQKENI. The CDR3 DNA reads as TGTGCCAGCTCACCTTTCCAGGCGTCTAACTATGGCTACACCTTC. It specifies CASSPFQASNYGYTF. The full variable domain, rest sourced from reference TRBV18 and TRBJ1-2, is NAGVMQNPRHLVRRRGQEARLRCSPMKGHSHVYWYRQLPEEGLKFMVYLQKENIIDESGMPKERFSAEFPKEGPSILRIQQVVRGDSAAYFCASSPFQASNYGYTFGSGTRLTVV.

The genes are TRBV20-1 and TRBJ2-4, with 11 nucleotides matching TRBD1. V was pared by 6 bases and J by 5 bases, with 6 bases of the junction left unmatched. CDR3 length: 14 amino acids. The germline CDR1 and CDR2 sequences are DFQATT and SNEGSKA (reference sequence). DNA for the CDR3: TGCAGTGCAACGGGACAGGGGGGAGAAAACATTCAGTACTTC. The encoded protein is CSATGQGGENIQYF.

In its sample, this clonotype was seen a few times. The V and J genes are TRBV7-9 and TRBJ2-2; maybe TRBD1 (5 bases). Trimming removed 5 bases from V and 3 bases from J, with 10 bases in between. Germline assignment: CDR1 SEHNR and CDR2 FQNEAQ (reference sequence). This CDR3 has 14 amino acids. CDR3: CASSPQVDTGELFF. CDR3 nucleotide sequence: TGTGCCAGCAGCCCACAGGTGGACACCGGGGAGCTGTTTTTT.

V and J are TRBV7-9 and TRBJ2-7, with 11 bases identical to TRBD1. Trimming removed 5 bases from V and 3 bases from J; junction bases left unmatched: 6. CDR3 length: 15 amino acids. Germline values: CDR1 SEHNR, CDR2 FQNEAQ (reference sequence). CDR3 sequence reads: CASSRGTGGDYEQYF. The CDR3 nucleotides are TGTGCCAGCAGCCGGGGGACAGGGGGGGACTACGAGCAGTACTTC.

The J gene is TRBJ2-5, the V gene TRBV5-1, with D possibly being TRBD1 (5 bases). Germline V CDR1 and CDR2: SGHRS, YFSETQ. V dropped 2 bases and J dropped 0 bases, with 8 bases sitting between them. The CDR3 is 14 residues long. The CDR3: CASSFRRDQETQYF. For the CDR3, the DNA is TGCGCCAGCAGCTTTCGCAGGGACCAAGAGACCCAGTACTTC.

Remarks on this clonotype: Compared with germline, one end of the junction differs, possibly owing to a read error. J is TRBJ2-2 and V is TRBV5-1; 10 nucleotides line up with TRBD1. The germline V gene has CDR1 SGHRS and CDR2 YFSETQ. This CDR3 is built from 16 residues. Here the CDR3 reads CASSLHPGQGTGGLFF. As DNA, the CDR3 is TGCGCCAGCAGCTTGCACCCGGGACAGGGGACCGGGGGGCTGTTTTTT.

The chain carries TRBV5-1 and TRBJ1-2; 10 bases are shared with TRBD1. This CDR3 spans 15 amino acids. Germline V gene data show CDR1 as SGHRS and CDR2 as YFSETQ. V shed 2 bases and J 8 bases; nucleotides not matched to a gene: 9. CDR3: CASSLPGQGMGGYTF. CDR3 sequence (DNA): TGCGCCAGCAGCTTACCGGGACAGGGGATGGGCGGCTACACCTTC.

The sample holds one count of this clonotype. This rearrangement joins TRBV3-1 to TRBJ2-3, with 7 bases identical to TRBD1. After removal of 4 bases from V and 6 bases from J, the junction contained 10 bases not matched to a gene. Germline V gene sequence: CDR1 LGHDT, CDR2 YNNKEL (reference sequence). This CDR3 has 15 amino acids. Here the CDR3 reads CASSLHRGTQDTQYF. Here the CDR3 DNA reads TGTGCCAGCAGCCTACACAGGGGTACACAGGATACGCAGTATTTT.

In DNA form, the CDR3 reads TGTGCCAGCAGCGTTGTCTTCTCTGGGGCCAACGTCCTGACTTTC. This sequence encodes CASSVVFSGANVLTF. The rearrangement uses TRBV5-5 and TRBJ2-6; D is ambiguous. This CDR3 contains 15 residues. The germline CDR1 and CDR2 sequences are SGHKS and YYEKEE (reference sequence). Deletions cut 4 bases from V and 0 bases from J, with 8 bases between.

This clonotype occurred many times. This chain joins TRBV5-5 and TRBJ1-4, with no clear D. In germline, CDR1 is SGHKS, CDR2 YYEKEE (reference sequence). This CDR3 contains 14 residues. Trimming cost V 4 bases and J 5 bases, with 12 bases left between them. CDR3 nucleotides: TGTGCCAGCAGCCAAACAGTTGGGAATGAAAAACTGTTTTTT. Residues: CASSQTVGNEKLFF.

This clonotype has more than one count but fewer than ten. The chain couples TRBV28 to TRBJ2-1, with 8 bases that match TRBD2. Germline CDR1 is MDHEN and CDR2 is SYDVKM. The ends lost 4 bases at V and 13 bases at J; junction bases unmatched: 6. CDR3 size: 12 residues. CDR3 region: CASSSPREGQFF. As DNA, the CDR3 is TGTGCCAGCAGTTCCCCCCGGGAGGGACAGTTCTTC.

The chain links TRBV3-1 to TRBJ2-7, with 7 bases identical to TRBD1. From germline, CDR1 is LGHDT and CDR2 YNNKEL (reference sequence). The CDR3 is made up of 14 amino acids. Germline trimming cut 4 bases from V and 0 bases from J; bases unmatched to any gene: 3. The CDR3 DNA reads as TGTGCCAGCAGCCGGAACAGGGGCTCCTACGAGCAGTACTTC. Its protein is CASSRNRGSYEQYF.